The 20 T cell receptor beta chains below all came from one sample that was sequenced in a study of blood T cells in healthy people across ages. A J-beta primer mix and a sample-barcoded 5' primer were used in a second PCR of roughly 7 to 12 cycles. TCRdb recomputed calls from the 5' RACE reads with MiXCR, one row per CDR3 protein. This table has about 1,600,000 distinct CDR3 sequences, around 39% appearing once. Sequences were obtained from blood. The receptors shown here come from a woman under 30 in good health.

In its sample, this clonotype was seen a few times. The chain has TRBV20-1 and TRBJ1-5; 7 bases fit TRBD1. Unmatched junction bases numbered 10, after V lost 0 bases and J lost 8 bases. Germline V gene data show CDR1 as DFQATT and CDR2 as SNEGSKA (reference sequence). The CDR3 consists of 15 residues. The CDR3 protein is CSARDRETGRKPQHF. The CDR3 region has the DNA TGCAGTGCTAGAGATCGAGAGACAGGGAGGAAGCCCCAGCATTTT.

In this sample, this clonotype turned up once. The V call is TRBV21-1, the J call TRBJ1-2; the DNA was not compared with TRBD1, the D call given in the table. TRBV21-1 is a known pseudogene. CDR3 length equals 13 residues. CDR3 coding DNA: TGTGCCAGCTCTTCGACCCTGGGGTATGGCTACACCTTC. It yields the protein CASSSTLGYGYTF.

This clonotype appeared a few times. The rearrangement links TRBV28 to TRBJ1-5, with a tentative D call TRBD1 (5 bases). The CDR3 extends over 12 amino acids. Trimming took 8 bases from V and 4 from J, leaving 9 bases between them. Germline CDR1 is MDHEN and CDR2 is SYDVKM. CDR3 sequence (DNA): TGTGCCAGCGGGTGGGGGAATCAGCCCCAGCATTTT. Encoded protein: CASGWGNQPQHF.

CDR3 DNA: TGTGCCAGCAGCTTTCGCGGGGTAACAGCTTACAATGAGCAGTTCTTC. Its protein product is CASSFRGVTAYNEQFF. The chain has TRBV21-1 and TRBJ2-1; the table names TRBD2, a call not compared with the DNA. TRBV21-1 is a pseudogene. The CDR3 is 16 residues long.

Points on this clonotype: One end of the junction varies from germline; a read error may be responsible. The V gene is TRBV15, the J gene TRBJ2-1; TRBD2 aligns across 7 bases. The CDR3 sequence is 18 residues long. CDR1 is LNHNV and CDR2 is YYDKDF in the germline V gene (reference sequence). CDR3 residues: CTTSRDTPQRDRRNEQFF. Here the CDR3 DNA reads TGTACCACCAGCAGAGATACCCCACAGCGGGACCGGAGGAATGAGCAGTTCTTC.

This clonotype was seen repeatedly, ten times or more. The chain employs TRBV29-1 and TRBJ2-7; the D gene is possibly TRBD1 (5 bases). Germline V gives CDR1 SQVTM, CDR2 ANQGSEA. The CDR3 is 14 amino acids. The CDR3: CTRLGHHLFYEQYF. CDR3 DNA: TGCACCCGCCTGGGGCATCACCTGTTCTACGAGCAGTACTTC.

This clonotype was observed once. The chain has TRBV11-2 and TRBJ2-5; 10 nucleotides line up with TRBD2. The ends lost 2 bases at V and 4 bases at J; junction bases unmatched: 10. Per germline, CDR1 SGHAT and CDR2 FQNNGV. This CDR3 has 17 residues. CDR3 coding DNA: TGTGCCAGCAGCTTAAAGGTGCTAGCGGGAGATCGAGAGACCCAGTACTTC. It encodes CASSLKVLAGDRETQYF.

This clonotype was counted a few times. The V call is TRBV20-1, the J call TRBJ1-1; tentative D call: TRBD1 (5 bases). The CDR3 has 15 amino acids. Germline CDR1 reads DFQATT; CDR2 reads SNEGSKA (reference sequence). V was clipped by 0 bases and J by 1 base, with 12 bases between them. The CDR3 nucleotides read TGCAGTGCTAGAGATGGGTCGAGGGGGAACACTGAAGCTTTCTTT. Translated: CSARDGSRGNTEAFF.

This clonotype came up a few times. The J gene is TRBJ2-7, the V gene TRBV7-8, with 7 bases identical to TRBD2. From germline, CDR1 is SGHVS and CDR2 FQNEAQ. J lost 2 bases, V lost 5 bases, and 6 bases had no gene match. This CDR3 contains 14 residues. In DNA form, the CDR3 reads TGTGCCAGCAGCCTTAGCGGGCCCCCCTACGAGCAGTACTTC. Translating gives CASSLSGPPYEQYF.

This clonotype was seen only a few times. J is TRBJ2-1 and V is TRBV15; D uncertain. Germline CDR1 reads LNHNV; CDR2 reads YYDKDF (reference sequence). Between the trimmed V and J ends, which lost 1 base and 2 bases, there was a span of 18 bases. CDR3 length: 18 residues. This CDR3 reads CATSRAAWTPVAYNEQFF. The CDR3 region has the DNA TGTGCCACCAGCAGAGCCGCTTGGACCCCCGTGGCCTACAATGAGCAGTTCTTC.

The rearrangement uses TRBV5-1 and TRBJ2-1; D is uncertain. There are 15 residues in the CDR3. Trimming stripped 0 bases from V and 6 bases from J, with 13 bases between. CDR1 is SGHRS and CDR2 is YFSETQ in the germline V gene. DNA of the CDR3: TGCGCCAGCAGCTTGGGGGATCGGCCTAGCAATGAGCAGTTCTTC. It is translated as CASSLGDRPSNEQFF.

The chain combines TRBV20-1 with TRBJ2-1, with D possibly called TRBD1 or TRBD2 (5 bases each). This CDR3 is 15 amino acids long. Trimming left V 6 bases short and J 0 bases short, with 15 bases between. The V gene's germline CDR1 is DFQATT and CDR2 SNEGSKA (reference sequence). The chain's CDR3 is CSAHGLGDSYNEQFF. CDR3 coding DNA: TGCAGTGCCCACGGGTTGGGGGACTCCTACAATGAGCAGTTCTTC.

The chain couples TRBV9 to TRBJ2-1; TRBD2 matches 7 bases. The germline V gene has CDR1 SGDLS and CDR2 YYNGEE. Trimming took 3 bases from V and 9 from J; bases not matched to a gene: 9. The CDR3 covers 14 residues. This CDR3 reads CASSGGGRMAEQFF. The CDR3, as DNA: TGTGCCAGCAGCGGTGGCGGGAGAATGGCTGAGCAGTTCTTC.

The genes are TRBV6-6 and TRBJ1-2, with no clear D. Germline loops: CDR1 MNHNY, CDR2 SVGAGI (reference sequence). V was pared by 7 bases and J by 13 bases, with 16 bases between. CDR3 size: 11 residues. The CDR3 sequence is CASTQGLDGTF. The DNA for the CDR3 is TGTGCCAGCACCCAAGGACTGGATGGCACCTTC.

The rearrangement joins TRBV20-1 to TRBJ2-5; 10 positions agree with TRBD2. CDR1 and CDR2 from the germline V gene are DFQATT and SNEGSKA (reference sequence). Unmatched junction bases numbered 6, after V lost 6 bases and J lost 2 bases. The CDR3 totals 14 residues. CDR3 coding DNA: TGCAGTGCATCTAGCGGGAGTTCGCAAGAGACCCAGTACTTC. Protein: CSASSGSSQETQYF.

To note about this clonotype: One end of the junction is discordant with germline, which a read error may explain. The chain couples TRBV20-1 to TRBJ1-4; 8 bases map to TRBD1. The CDR3 covers 13 residues. CDR1 and CDR2 (germline): DFQATT, SNEGSKA (reference sequence). The CDR3 sequence: CSARQGANEELFF. The DNA for the CDR3 is TGCAGTGCTAGACAGGGGGCGAATGAAGAACTGTTTTTT.

In nucleotides, the CDR3 is TGTGCCAGCAGCCAAGAATCTCCGGGCACCTACAATGAGCAGTTCTTC. It is translated as CASSQESPGTYNEQFF. The chain has TRBV3-1 and TRBJ2-1; D gene ambiguous. CDR1 and CDR2 (germline): LGHDT, YNNKEL (reference sequence). The CDR3 has 16 amino acids. Trimming removed 0 bases from V and 2 bases from J, with 11 bases in between.

The rearrangement joins TRBV2 to TRBJ2-1, with 7 bases matching TRBD1. The length of the CDR3 is 15 residues. With V trimmed by 8 bases and J by 5 bases, 12 bases remained unmatched. Germline assignment: CDR1 SNHLY and CDR2 FYNNEI. The CDR3 DNA is TGTGCCAGCCAATACCGCCGGGACAGCGACAATGAGCAGTTCTTC. Translating gives CASQYRRDSDNEQFF.

V is TRBV7-8 and J is TRBJ2-7; D gene ambiguous. CDR1 is SGHVS and CDR2 is FQNEAQ in the germline V gene. The CDR3 has 15 residues. Trimming pared 5 bases from V and 6 bases from J, leaving 20 bases between. The CDR3, as DNA: TGTGCCAGCAGCCCCCGGATCCAGTTTCCGCCCGAGCAGTACTTC. This sequence encodes CASSPRIQFPPEQYF. Looking up the rest from reference TRBV7-8 and TRBJ2-7 gives the full variable domain: GAGVSQSPRYKVAKRGQDVALRCDPISGHVSLFWYQQALGQGPEFLTYFQNEAQLDKSGLPSDRFFAERPEGSVSTLKIQRTQQEDSAVYLCASSPRIQFPPEQYFGPGTRLTVT.

This chain connects TRBV5-1 to TRBJ2-2, with D tentatively TRBD1 (6 bases). Germline CDR1 is SGHRS and CDR2 is YFSETQ. V was shortened by 5 bases and J by 3 bases, with 14 bases between the two germline ends. The CDR3 spans 15 residues. CDR3 amino acids: CASRLTGEYTGELFF. In DNA, the CDR3 is TGCGCCAGCAGACTGACAGGCGAATACACCGGGGAGCTGTTTTTT.